The clone carrying this T cell receptor beta chain was observed once. The entry originates in a study of identical twins. The length of the CDR3 is 17 residues. J was trimmed by 5 bases and V by 3 bases; bases with no gene match: 14. TCRdb redid the calling of the 5' RACE reads with MiXCR, one entry per CDR3 protein. Counted here are 450,000 or so distinct CDR3 sequences, about 24% occurring once; the ten biggest clones make up 2.5% to 3.5%. These data also featured in a second study, about T cells expressing NK-cell markers.

The sequence came from a woman aged 18-29 years in good health. The source material was CD4+ T cells sorted from blood. The V and J genes are TRBV12-3 or TRBV12-4 and TRBJ2-5; 8 bases fit TRBD2. CDR3 loop: CASSFGLAGRIGETQYF. The DNA for the CDR3 is TGTGCCAGCAGTTTTGGGTTAGCGGGGAGAATCGGGGAGACCCAGTACTTC.